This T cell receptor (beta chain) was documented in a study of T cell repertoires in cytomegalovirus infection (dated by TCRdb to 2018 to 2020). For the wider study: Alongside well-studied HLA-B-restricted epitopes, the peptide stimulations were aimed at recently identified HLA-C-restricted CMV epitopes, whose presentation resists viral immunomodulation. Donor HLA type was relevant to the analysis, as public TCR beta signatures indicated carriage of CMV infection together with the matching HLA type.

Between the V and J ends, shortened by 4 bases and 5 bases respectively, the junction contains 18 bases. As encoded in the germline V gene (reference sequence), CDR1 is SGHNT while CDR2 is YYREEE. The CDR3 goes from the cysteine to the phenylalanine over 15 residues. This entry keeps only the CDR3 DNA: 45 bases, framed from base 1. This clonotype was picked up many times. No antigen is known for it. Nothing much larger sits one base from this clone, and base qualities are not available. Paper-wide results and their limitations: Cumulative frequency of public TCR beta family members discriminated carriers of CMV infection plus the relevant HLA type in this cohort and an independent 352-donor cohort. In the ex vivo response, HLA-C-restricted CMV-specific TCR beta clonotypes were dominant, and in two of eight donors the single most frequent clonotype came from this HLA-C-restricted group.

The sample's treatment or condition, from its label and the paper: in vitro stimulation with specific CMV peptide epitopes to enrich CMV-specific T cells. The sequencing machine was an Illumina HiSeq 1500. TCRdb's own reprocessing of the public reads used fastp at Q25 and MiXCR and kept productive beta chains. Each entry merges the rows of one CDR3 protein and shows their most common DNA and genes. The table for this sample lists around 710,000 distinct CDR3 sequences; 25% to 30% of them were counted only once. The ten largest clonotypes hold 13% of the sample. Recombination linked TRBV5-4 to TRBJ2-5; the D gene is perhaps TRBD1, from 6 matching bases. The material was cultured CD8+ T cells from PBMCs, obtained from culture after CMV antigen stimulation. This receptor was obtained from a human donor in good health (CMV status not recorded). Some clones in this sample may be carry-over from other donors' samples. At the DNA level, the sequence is TGTGCCAGCAGCACCTCACAGGGCGCCGGGGAGACCCAGTACTTC. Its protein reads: CASSTSQGAGETQYF.